The next 29 T cell receptor beta chains were all read from a single sample in a study of shared clonotypes between healthy human individuals. Using immunoSEQ multiplex PCR, the repertoire was profiled, and TCRdb retains in-frame clones only, with some absent. Among approximately 500,000 clones listed, 90% to 97% were seen once. The sequenced sample was naive CD4+ T cells sorted from blood. This sample's subset: CD45RA+ positively selected. These TCRs come from a woman younger than 45 in good health.

The rearrangement joins TRBV27 to TRBJ2-2; D may be TRBD2 (5 bases). CDR3 length equals 16 residues. The V end lost 7 bases, the J end lost 2 bases, and 17 bases lay between the germline ends. Per germline, CDR1 MNHEY and CDR2 SMNVEV (reference sequence). In DNA form, the CDR3 reads TGTGCCAGCACCACGTGGGGTAGCGCTAACACCGGGGAGCTGTTTTTT. Translation gives CASTTWGSANTGELFF.

The rearrangement uses TRBV25-1 and TRBJ2-7; a possible D gene is TRBD2 (7 bases). V was pared by 2 bases and J by 5 bases, with 25 bases between. Germline values: CDR1 MGHDK, CDR2 SYGVNS. CDR3 length: 18 residues. The CDR3 nucleotides are TGTGCCAGCAGTGAAGGGGGGGCAGGCGGGAGCTTGGTCCACGAGCAGTACTTC. Its protein is CASSEGGAGGSLVHEQYF.

The CDR3 DNA follows: TGTGCCAGCAGTTATTCTCCGAGGAGTTCCTACGAGCAGTACTTC. It encodes CASSYSPRSSYEQYF. The chain is built from TRBV6-5 and TRBJ2-7; D gene uncertain. Trimming shortened V by 3 bases and J by 1 base, and 13 bases separated the two germline ends. Germline values: CDR1 MNHEY, CDR2 SVGAGI. The CDR3 extends over 15 amino acids.

This chain links TRBV6-5 with TRBJ2-2, with TRBD1 matching 7 bases. The CDR3 totals 14 residues. The J segment lost 7 bases and the V segment lost 2 bases, leaving 4 bases of the junction unmatched. Germline V CDR1 and CDR2: MNHEY, SVGAGI. This CDR3 reads CASSYRQGIGELFF. The CDR3 coding sequence is TGTGCCAGCAGTTACAGACAGGGAATCGGGGAGCTGTTTTTT.

The rearrangement links TRBV4-1 to TRBJ1-1, with 9 positions matching TRBD1. Unmatched junction bases numbered 10, after V lost 4 bases and J lost 4 bases. In germline, CDR1 is MGHRA, CDR2 YSYEKL. The CDR3 consists of 16 residues. CDR3 residues: CASSPYGDRAVTEAFF. The CDR3, as DNA: TGCGCCAGCAGCCCTTATGGGGACAGGGCGGTCACTGAAGCTTTCTTT.

This chain links TRBV28 with TRBJ2-7; D is undetermined. Germline V gene data show CDR1 as MDHEN and CDR2 as SYDVKM. The CDR3 has 12 residues. V lost 6 bases to trimming and J lost 5 bases, with 11 bases between them. The CDR3 loop reads CASSPPRDEQYF. CDR3 DNA: TGTGCCAGCAGCCCACCCCGGGACGAGCAGTACTTC.

The J gene is TRBJ2-7, the V gene TRBV6-1, with TRBD1 identical over 10 bases. CDR1 and CDR2 (germline): MNHNS, SASEGT. V lost 1 base, J lost 4 bases, and 10 bases stayed unmatched. The CDR3 is made up of 17 amino acids. CDR3 sequence reads: CASSEGFRGQGQYEQYF. CDR3 nucleotide sequence: TGTGCCAGCAGTGAAGGGTTTCGGGGACAGGGGCAATACGAGCAGTACTTC.

This chain connects TRBV5-3 to TRBJ1-3; D remains ambiguous. TRBV5-3 is filed as an ORF, its function uncertain. V shed 2 bases and J shed 8 bases, with 14 bases lying between them. The CDR3 spans 14 residues. The CDR3 region has the DNA TGTGCCAGAAGCTTCGTAACAGCCCTCGACACCATATATTTT. This sequence encodes CARSFVTALDTIYF.

The chain employs TRBV7-9 and TRBJ2-7; D gene uncertain. Germline values: CDR1 SEHNR, CDR2 FQNEAQ (reference sequence). This CDR3 has 14 residues. Trimming shortened V by 5 bases and J by 9 bases, and 20 bases separated the two germline ends. The CDR3 DNA follows: TGTGCCAGCAGCCCAAGAGACTCACCCTATAGGCAGTACTTC. Its protein is CASSPRDSPYRQYF.

The V and J genes are TRBV10-3 and TRBJ2-7, with a possible D match to TRBD1 (6 bases). This CDR3 region has 14 residues. Germline assignment: CDR1 ENHRY and CDR2 SYGVKD. Between the trimmed V and J ends, which lost 6 bases and 4 bases, there was a span of 16 bases. CDR3 sequence: CAIRGAGPSYEQYF. DNA for the CDR3: TGTGCCATCAGGGGGGCAGGACCTTCTTACGAGCAGTACTTC.

V and J are TRBV19 and TRBJ1-5; D not resolved. There are 15 residues in the CDR3. CDR1 and CDR2 (germline): LNHDA, SQIVND (reference sequence). Trimming left V 5 bases short and J 3 bases short, with 14 bases between. The CDR3 here is CASSSSGGPNQPQHF. The CDR3 DNA is TGTGCCAGTAGTTCGTCAGGAGGACCCAATCAGCCCCAGCATTTT.

The J gene is TRBJ1-2, the V gene TRBV9; 8 bases align to TRBD1. J was trimmed by 1 base and V by 3 bases; bases with no gene match: 8. In germline, CDR1 is SGDLS, CDR2 YYNGEE. The CDR3 runs to 16 residues. The DNA for the CDR3 is TGTGCCAGCAGCGCCCACGACAGGGGCGGTAACTATGGCTACACCTTC. Translation: CASSAHDRGGNYGYTF.

The chain employs TRBV10-2 and TRBJ2-7; possibly TRBD2 for D (5 bases). The V and J ends lost 6 bases and 2 bases respectively, with 17 bases between them. Germline assignment: CDR1 WSHSY and CDR2 SAAADI. The CDR3 has 15 amino acids. In nucleotides, the CDR3 is TGCGCCAGCAGAGAAGTAGCGAATTTAGCCTACGAGCAGTACTTC. The encoded protein is CASREVANLAYEQYF.

The chain joins TRBV2 to TRBJ2-1; tentative D call: TRBD1 (6 bases). The V gene lost 5 bases and the J gene lost 7 bases, with 12 bases spanning the gap. Germline V lookup: CDR1 SNHLY, CDR2 FYNNEI. The CDR3 has 13 amino acids. CDR3 DNA sequence: TGTGCCAGCAGTTACGCGGACAGTAATGAGCAGTTCTTC. Translation: CASSYADSNEQFF.

This clone has a single count. J is TRBJ2-2 and V is TRBV15, with D possibly matching TRBD2 (6 bases). The length of the CDR3 is 14 residues. Germline V CDR1 and CDR2: LNHNV, YYDKDF (reference sequence). The V end lost 1 base, the J end lost 5 bases, and 8 bases lay between the germline ends. This CDR3 is CATSRGLGTGELFF. In DNA, the CDR3 is TGTGCCACCAGCAGAGGACTAGGGACCGGGGAGCTGTTTTTT.

The gene calls are TRBV2 and TRBJ2-5; a possible D gene is TRBD2 (5 bases). The J call may be incorrect, as the DNA end agrees better with TRBJ2-7. CDR1 and CDR2 from the germline V gene are SNHLY and FYNNEI. CDR3 length: 12 residues. The chain's CDR3 is CASSPGSYEQYF. For the CDR3, the DNA is TGTGCCAGCAGTCCTGGGAGCTACGAGCAGTACTTC.

This rearrangement joins TRBV27 to TRBJ1-1, with 7 bases matching TRBD1. The V and J ends lost 0 bases and 1 base, in that order; junction bases with no gene match: 8. CDR3 length: 17 amino acids. Germline assignment: CDR1 MNHEY and CDR2 SMNVEV (reference sequence). The CDR3 here is CASSLSSPTGTNTEAFF. The CDR3 DNA sequence: TGTGCCAGCAGTTTATCGAGTCCGACAGGGACGAACACTGAAGCTTTCTTT.

The CDR3 DNA sequence: TGTGCCAGCAGCCAGGACAGGGAAGAAGAGACCCAGTACTTC. Residues: CASSQDREEETQYF. The gene calls are TRBV28 and TRBJ2-5; 8 nucleotides line up with TRBD1. CDR3 length: 14 amino acids. The ends lost 6 bases at V and 3 bases at J; junction bases unmatched: 6. Germline V gene data show CDR1 as MDHEN and CDR2 as SYDVKM.

The CDR3 spells CASRKAAGTFKGQYF. The CDR3, as DNA: TGTGCCAGCAGAAAGGCGGCAGGGACGTTTAAGGGGCAGTACTTC. The chain joins TRBV11-2 to TRBJ2-7; TRBD1 or TRBD2 may be the D gene (5 bases each). Between the trimmed V and J ends, which lost 6 bases and 9 bases, there was a span of 24 bases. Germline assignment: CDR1 SGHAT and CDR2 FQNNGV. The CDR3 runs 15 residues.

The CDR3 sequence: CASSYLGVETQYF. The CDR3 DNA is TGTGCCAGCAGTTACTTAGGGGTGGAGACCCAGTACTTC. This sequence joins TRBV6-5 and TRBJ2-5, with a possible D match to TRBD1 (5 bases). In germline, CDR1 is MNHEY, CDR2 SVGAGI. The CDR3 has 13 amino acids. V was clipped by 1 base and J by 5 bases, with 8 bases between them.

The chain links TRBV11-2 to TRBJ2-2; D gene ambiguous. V was trimmed by 1 base and J by 4 bases, leaving 13 bases between them. The CDR3 extends over 16 amino acids. Germline-derived CDR1 and CDR2 are SGHAT and FQNNGV. In nucleotides, the CDR3 is TGTGCCAGCAGCTTAGTCTTCGGGCTCGTCACCGGGGAGCTGTTTTTT. This sequence encodes CASSLVFGLVTGELFF.

Only one count was recorded for this clone. V gene TRBV18 combines with J gene TRBJ1-3; D gene ambiguous. Germline V gene lookup returns CDR1 KGHSH and CDR2 LQKENI. The CDR3 length is 16 residues. V shed 0 bases and J shed 2 bases, with 11 bases lying between them. The CDR3 nucleotides read TGTGCCAGCTCACCACCGGCAGGAGAAACTGGAAACACCATATATTTT. It encodes CASSPPAGETGNTIYF.

The chain carries TRBV4-1 and TRBJ1-2; possible D gene TRBD1, 6 bases. The V gene lost 1 base and the J gene lost 0 bases, with 9 bases spanning the gap. Germline loops: CDR1 MGHRA, CDR2 YSYEKL. The CDR3 is made up of 15 amino acids. The CDR3 DNA sequence: TGCGCCAGCAGCCAAGGACAGGAGACTAACTATGGCTACACCTTC. It yields the protein CASSQGQETNYGYTF.

This chain connects TRBV4-1 to TRBJ2-7; 7 bases are a match to TRBD1. CDR3 length: 14 residues. V trimming: 1 base; J trimming: 2 bases; junction bases outside the gene matches: 2. From germline, CDR1 is MGHRA and CDR2 YSYEKL. For the CDR3, the DNA is TGCGCCAGCAGCCAAGCCCAGGGGGCCTACGAGCAGTACTTC. It is translated as CASSQAQGAYEQYF.

The chain carries TRBV18 and TRBJ1-2; a weak D match, TRBD1 (6 bases). Germline V lookup: CDR1 KGHSH, CDR2 LQKENI. This CDR3 has 12 residues. Trimming stripped 3 bases from V and 6 bases from J, with 8 bases between. The CDR3 sequence: CASSPGGNGYTF. DNA for the CDR3: TGTGCCAGCTCACCCGGGGGCAATGGCTACACCTTC.

The chain employs TRBV9 and TRBJ2-1, with 7 bases fitting TRBD2. Germline V gene sequence: CDR1 SGDLS, CDR2 YYNGEE. The J segment lost 3 bases and the V segment lost 2 bases, leaving 14 bases of the junction unmatched. CDR3 size: 18 residues. The CDR3 sequence: CASSVLSLAPKLYNEQFF. CDR3 in DNA: TGTGCCAGCAGCGTCCTTTCACTAGCGCCAAAGCTCTACAATGAGCAGTTCTTC. Based on the CDR3 plus reference TRBV9 and TRBJ2-1, the full variable domain is DSGVTQTPKHLITATGQRVTLRCSPRSGDLSVYWYQQSLDQGLQFLIQYYNGEERAKGNILERFSAQQFPDLHSELNLSSLELGDSALYFCASSVLSLAPKLYNEQFFGPGTRLTVL.

The rearrangement uses TRBV7-7 and TRBJ2-7, with a weak D call TRBD1 (6 bases). The CDR3 spans 15 residues. Germline-derived CDR1 and CDR2 are SSHAT and FNYEAQ (reference sequence). Trimming removed 5 bases from V and 6 bases from J, with 20 bases in between. The CDR3 sequence is CASSPGDPGMAEQYF. The CDR3 nucleotides read TGTGCCAGCAGCCCAGGGGACCCGGGGATGGCCGAGCAGTACTTC. The variable domain in full, completed from reference TRBV7-7 and TRBJ2-7, reads GAGVSQSPRYKVTKRGQDVTLRCDPISSHATLYWYQQALGQGPEFLTYFNYEAQPDKSGLPSDRFSAERPEGSISTLTIQRTEQRDSAMYRCASSPGDPGMAEQYFGPGTRLTVT.

The J gene is TRBJ1-1, the V gene TRBV5-6, with TRBD1 matching over 7 bases. J was trimmed by 3 bases and V by 0 bases; bases with no gene match: 2. CDR3 length: 14 residues. Germline V gene data show CDR1 as SGHDT and CDR2 as YYEEEE. This chain's CDR3 is CASSLAGTDTEAFF. The CDR3 nucleotides are TGTGCCAGCAGCTTGGCCGGGACAGACACTGAAGCTTTCTTT.

This clone was detected a few times. The gene calls are TRBV19 and TRBJ1-2, with 9 bases identical to TRBD1. Germline CDR1 reads LNHDA; CDR2 reads SQIVND (reference sequence). The CDR3 spans 16 residues. Trimming took 6 bases from V and 5 from J; bases not matched to a gene: 13. CDR3 sequence: CASSDPGQGDGYGYTF. The CDR3 region has the DNA TGTGCCAGTAGCGACCCGGGACAGGGAGACGGGTATGGCTACACCTTC.